This T cell receptor (beta chain) was identified in a study of beta chain features in type 1 diabetes. Background on the study: In all, about 110 million sorted cells from all samples were analyzed. General study findings and limits: The study found moderately but significantly shorter TCRB CDR3s in all four CD4+ subsets of Type 1 diabetes patients.

CDR1 and CDR2 from the germline V gene are SQVTM and ANQGSEA. The ends lost 7 bases at V and 3 bases at J; junction bases unmatched: 11. The CDR3 sequence is 14 residues long. Expressed TCRB transcripts got sequenced, as all isolated RNA was reverse transcribed. Samples of naive, central memory and regulatory T cells yielded a mean of approximately 3.9 million reads. Using immunoSEQ multiplex PCR, the repertoire was profiled, and TCRdb retains in-frame clones only, with some absent. Of about 160,000 clones in the sample, roughly 8% were seen once. This clone was detected only a few times. What it recognizes is unknown.

This sequence originates from a woman aged 18-29 years with type 1 diabetes. The V gene is TRBV29-1, the J gene TRBJ1-1; 7 bases agree with TRBD1. What was sequenced was central memory CD4+ T cells from blood. The CDR3 DNA follows: TGCAGCGGACGCAAACTAGGGACAGACACTGAAGCTTTCTTT. It encodes CSGRKLGTDTEAFF.